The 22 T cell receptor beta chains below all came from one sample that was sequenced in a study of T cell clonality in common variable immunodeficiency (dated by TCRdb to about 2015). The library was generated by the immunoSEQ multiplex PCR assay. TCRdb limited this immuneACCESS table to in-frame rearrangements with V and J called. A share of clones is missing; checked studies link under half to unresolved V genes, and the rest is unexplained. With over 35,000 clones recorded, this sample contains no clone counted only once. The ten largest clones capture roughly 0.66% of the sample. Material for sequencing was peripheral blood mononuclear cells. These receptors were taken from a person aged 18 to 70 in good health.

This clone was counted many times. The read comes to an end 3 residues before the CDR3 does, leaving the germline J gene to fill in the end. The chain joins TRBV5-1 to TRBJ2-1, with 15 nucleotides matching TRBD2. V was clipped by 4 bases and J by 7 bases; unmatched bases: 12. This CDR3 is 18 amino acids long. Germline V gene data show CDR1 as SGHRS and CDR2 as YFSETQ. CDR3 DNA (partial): TGCGCCAGCAGCCCCGGAGGACTAGCGGGAGGGCCGAGGAATGAG. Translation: CASSPGGLAGGPRNE. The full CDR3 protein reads CASSPGGLAGGPRNEQFF. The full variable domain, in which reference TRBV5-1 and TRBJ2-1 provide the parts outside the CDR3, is KAGVTQTPRYLIKTRGQQVTLSCSPISGHRSVSWYQQTPGQGLQFLFEYFSETQRNKGNFPGRFSGRQFSNSRSEMNVSTLELGDSALYLCASSPGGLAGGPRNEQFFGPGTRLTVL.

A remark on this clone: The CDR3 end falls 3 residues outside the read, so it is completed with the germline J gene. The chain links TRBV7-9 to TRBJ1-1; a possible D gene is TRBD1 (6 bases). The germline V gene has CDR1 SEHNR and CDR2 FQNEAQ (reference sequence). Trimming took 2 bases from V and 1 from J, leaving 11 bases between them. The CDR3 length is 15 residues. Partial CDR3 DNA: TGTGCCAGCAGCTTACGGGAAGGGGGGAACACTGAA. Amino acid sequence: CASSLREGGNTE. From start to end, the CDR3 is CASSLREGGNTEAFF.

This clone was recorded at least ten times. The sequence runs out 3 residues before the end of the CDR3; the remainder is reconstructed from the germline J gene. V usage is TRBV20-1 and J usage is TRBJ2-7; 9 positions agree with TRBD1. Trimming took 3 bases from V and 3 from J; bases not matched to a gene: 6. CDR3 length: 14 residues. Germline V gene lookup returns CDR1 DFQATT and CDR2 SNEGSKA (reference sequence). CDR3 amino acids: CSASRDRARYEQYF. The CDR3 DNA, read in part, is TGCAGTGCTAGTCGGGACAGGGCTCGCTACGAG.

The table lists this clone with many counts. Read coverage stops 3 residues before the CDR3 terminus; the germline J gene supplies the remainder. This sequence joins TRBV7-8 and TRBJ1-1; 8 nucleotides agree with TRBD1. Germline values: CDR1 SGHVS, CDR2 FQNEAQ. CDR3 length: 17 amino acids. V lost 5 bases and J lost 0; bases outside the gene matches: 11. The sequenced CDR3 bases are TGTGCCAGCAGCCTAAGGGACAGGAATGTTATGAACACTGAA. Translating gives CASSLRDRNVMNTE. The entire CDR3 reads CASSLRDRNVMNTEAFF.

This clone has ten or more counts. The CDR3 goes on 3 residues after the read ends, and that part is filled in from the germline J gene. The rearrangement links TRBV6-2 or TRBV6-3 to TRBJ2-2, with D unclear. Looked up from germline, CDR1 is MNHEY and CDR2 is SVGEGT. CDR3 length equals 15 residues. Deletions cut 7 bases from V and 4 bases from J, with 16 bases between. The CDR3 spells CASTLQLSSTGELFF. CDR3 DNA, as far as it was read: TGTGCCAGCACTTTACAATTATCCTCCACCGGGGAG.

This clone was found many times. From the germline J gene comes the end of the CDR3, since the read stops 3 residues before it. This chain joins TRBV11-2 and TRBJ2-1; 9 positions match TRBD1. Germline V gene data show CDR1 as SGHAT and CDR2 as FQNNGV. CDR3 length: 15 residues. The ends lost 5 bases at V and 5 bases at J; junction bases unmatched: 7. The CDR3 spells CASSLLQGANNEQFF. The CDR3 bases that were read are TGTGCCAGCAGCCTCCTACAGGGGGCGAACAATGAG.

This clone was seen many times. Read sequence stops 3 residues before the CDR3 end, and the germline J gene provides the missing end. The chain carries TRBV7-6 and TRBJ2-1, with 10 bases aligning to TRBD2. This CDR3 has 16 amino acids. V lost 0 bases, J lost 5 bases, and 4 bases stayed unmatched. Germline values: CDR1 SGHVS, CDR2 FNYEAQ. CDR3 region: CASSLAVAGGHNEQFF. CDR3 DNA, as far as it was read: TGTGCCAGCAGCTTAGCGGTAGCGGGGGGCCACAATGAG. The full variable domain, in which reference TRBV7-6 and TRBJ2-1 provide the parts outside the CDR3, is GAGVSQSPRYKVTKRGQDVALRCDPISGHVSLYWYRQALGQGPEFLTYFNYEAQQDKSGLPNDRFSAERPEGSISTLTIQRTEQRDSAMYRCASSLAVAGGHNEQFFGPGTRLTVL.

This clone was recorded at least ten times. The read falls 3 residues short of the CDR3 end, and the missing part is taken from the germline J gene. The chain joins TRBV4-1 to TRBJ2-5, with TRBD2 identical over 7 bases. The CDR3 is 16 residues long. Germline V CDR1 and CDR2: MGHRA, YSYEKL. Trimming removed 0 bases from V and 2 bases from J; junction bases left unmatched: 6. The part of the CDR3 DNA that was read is TGCGCCAGCAGCCAAGAAGCGGGGAGGAATCAAGAGACC. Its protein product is CASSQEAGRNQET. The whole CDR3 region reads CASSQEAGRNQETQYF.

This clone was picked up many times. CDR3 in amino acids: CASMGVLGGDEQFF. CDR3 DNA (partial): TGTGCCAGCATGGGAGTTTTAGGGGGCGATGAG. V and J are TRBV7-9 and TRBJ2-1; 7 bases map to TRBD1. The read gets to within 3 residues of the CDR3 end, and the germline J gene fills in the rest. The germline CDR1 and CDR2 sequences are SEHNR and FQNEAQ (reference sequence). CDR3 length: 14 residues. J gave up 8 bases and V 7 bases, and 11 bases lay outside the gene matches.

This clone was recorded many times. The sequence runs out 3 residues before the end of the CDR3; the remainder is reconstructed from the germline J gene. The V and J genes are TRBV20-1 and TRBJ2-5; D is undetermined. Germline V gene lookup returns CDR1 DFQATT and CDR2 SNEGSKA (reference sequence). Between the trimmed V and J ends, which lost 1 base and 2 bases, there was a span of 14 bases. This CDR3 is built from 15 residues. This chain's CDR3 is CSARGTAEAQETQYF. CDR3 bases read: TGCAGTGCTAGAGGTACGGCGGAAGCTCAAGAGACC.

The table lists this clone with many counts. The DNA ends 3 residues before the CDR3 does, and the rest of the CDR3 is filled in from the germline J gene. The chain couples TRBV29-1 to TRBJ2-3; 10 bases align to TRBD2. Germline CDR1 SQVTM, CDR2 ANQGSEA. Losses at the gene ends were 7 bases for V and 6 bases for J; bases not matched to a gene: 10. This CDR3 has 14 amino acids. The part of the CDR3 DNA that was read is TGCAGCGGAGGTAGCGGGGGGAGTATGGATACG. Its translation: CSGGSGGSMDT. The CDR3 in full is CSGGSGGSMDTQYF.

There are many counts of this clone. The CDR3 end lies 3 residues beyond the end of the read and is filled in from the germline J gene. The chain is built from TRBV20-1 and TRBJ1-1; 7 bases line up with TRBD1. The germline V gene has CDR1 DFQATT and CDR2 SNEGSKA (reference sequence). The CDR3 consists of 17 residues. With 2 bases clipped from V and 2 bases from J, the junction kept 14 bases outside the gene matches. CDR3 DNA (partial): TGCAGTGCTAGACCCAAACTCCGGGACAGAATTAACACTGAA. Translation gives CSARPKLRDRINTE. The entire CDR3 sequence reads CSARPKLRDRINTEAFF.

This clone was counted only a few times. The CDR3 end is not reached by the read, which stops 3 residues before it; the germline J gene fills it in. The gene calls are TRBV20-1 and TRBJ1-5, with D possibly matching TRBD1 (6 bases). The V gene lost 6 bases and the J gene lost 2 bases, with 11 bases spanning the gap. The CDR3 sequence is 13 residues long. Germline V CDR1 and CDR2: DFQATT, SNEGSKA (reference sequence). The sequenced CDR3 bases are TGCAGTGCCCGGACAGTCCGCAATCAGCCC. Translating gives CSARTVRNQP. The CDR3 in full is CSARTVRNQPQHF.

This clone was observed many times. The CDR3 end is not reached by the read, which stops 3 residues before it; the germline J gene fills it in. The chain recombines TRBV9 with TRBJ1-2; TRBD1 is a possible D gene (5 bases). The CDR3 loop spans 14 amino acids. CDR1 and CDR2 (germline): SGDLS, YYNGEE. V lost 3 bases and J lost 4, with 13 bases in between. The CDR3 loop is CASSAGGGTYGYTF. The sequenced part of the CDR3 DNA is TGTGCCAGCAGCGCGGGGGGGGGTACCTATGGC.

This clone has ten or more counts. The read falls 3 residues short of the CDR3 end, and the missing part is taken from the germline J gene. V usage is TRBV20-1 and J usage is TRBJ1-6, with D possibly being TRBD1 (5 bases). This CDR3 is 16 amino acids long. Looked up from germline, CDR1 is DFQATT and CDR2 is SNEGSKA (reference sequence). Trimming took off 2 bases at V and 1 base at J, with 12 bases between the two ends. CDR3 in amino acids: CSARPRGGSYNSPLHF. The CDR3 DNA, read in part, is TGCAGTGCTAGACCGAGGGGAGGTTCCTATAATTCACCC.

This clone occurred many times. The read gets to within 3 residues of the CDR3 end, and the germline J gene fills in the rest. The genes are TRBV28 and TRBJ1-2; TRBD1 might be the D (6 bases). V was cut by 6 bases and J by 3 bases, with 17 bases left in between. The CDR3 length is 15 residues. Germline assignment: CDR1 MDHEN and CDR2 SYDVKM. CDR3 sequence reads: CASSRGGGGHYGYTF. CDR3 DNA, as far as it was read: TGTGCCAGCAGCCGGGGGGGAGGGGGGCACTATGGC.

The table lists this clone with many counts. CDR3 protein: CASSFGQSSGNTIYF. CDR3 DNA, as far as it was read: TGTGCCAGCAGTTTCGGACAGAGCTCTGGAAACACC. This chain uses TRBV12-3 or TRBV12-4 with TRBJ1-3, with D possibly matching TRBD1 (6 bases). With the read ending 3 residues before the CDR3 end, the germline J gene is used to fill in that end. The CDR3 length is 15 residues. V lost 3 bases and J 0 bases, leaving 9 bases between the germline ends.

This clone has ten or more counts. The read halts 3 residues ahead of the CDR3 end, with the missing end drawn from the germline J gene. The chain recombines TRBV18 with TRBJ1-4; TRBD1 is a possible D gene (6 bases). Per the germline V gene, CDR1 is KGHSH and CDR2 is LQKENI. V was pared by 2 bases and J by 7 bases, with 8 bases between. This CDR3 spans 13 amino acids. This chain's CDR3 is CASSPTGSEKLFF. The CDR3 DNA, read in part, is TGTGCCAGCTCACCAACAGGGAGTGAAAAA.

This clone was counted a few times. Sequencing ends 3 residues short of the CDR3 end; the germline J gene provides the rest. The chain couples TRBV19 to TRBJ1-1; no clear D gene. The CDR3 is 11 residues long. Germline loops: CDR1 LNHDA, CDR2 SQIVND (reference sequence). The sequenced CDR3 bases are TGTGCCAGTTCCCACACCTTTGGA. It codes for CASSHTFG. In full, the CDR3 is CASSHTFGAFF.

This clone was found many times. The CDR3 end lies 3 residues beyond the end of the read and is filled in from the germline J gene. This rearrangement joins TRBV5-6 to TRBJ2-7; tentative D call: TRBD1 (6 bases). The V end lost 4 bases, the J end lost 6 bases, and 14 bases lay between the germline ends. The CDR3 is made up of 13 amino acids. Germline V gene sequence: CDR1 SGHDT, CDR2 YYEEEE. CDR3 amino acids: CASSPRRGGEQYF. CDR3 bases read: TGTGCCAGCAGCCCCCGACGAGGGGGCGAG.

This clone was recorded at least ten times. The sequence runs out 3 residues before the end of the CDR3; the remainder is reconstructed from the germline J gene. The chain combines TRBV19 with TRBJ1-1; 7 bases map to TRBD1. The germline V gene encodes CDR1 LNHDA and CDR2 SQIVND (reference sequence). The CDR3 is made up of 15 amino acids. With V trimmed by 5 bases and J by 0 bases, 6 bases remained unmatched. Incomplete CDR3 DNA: TGTGCCAGTAGTCTCGGACAGGTCATGAACACTGAA. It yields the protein CASSLGQVMNTE. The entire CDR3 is CASSLGQVMNTEAFF.

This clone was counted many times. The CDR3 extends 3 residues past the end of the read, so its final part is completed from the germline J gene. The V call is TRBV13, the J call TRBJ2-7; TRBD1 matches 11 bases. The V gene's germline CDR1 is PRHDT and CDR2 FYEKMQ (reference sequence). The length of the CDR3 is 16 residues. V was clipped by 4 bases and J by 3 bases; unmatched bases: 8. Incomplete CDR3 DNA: TGTGCCAGCAGCTCCAAATCCGGGACAGGGGGCTACGAG. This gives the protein CASSSKSGTGGYE. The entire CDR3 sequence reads CASSSKSGTGGYEQYF.